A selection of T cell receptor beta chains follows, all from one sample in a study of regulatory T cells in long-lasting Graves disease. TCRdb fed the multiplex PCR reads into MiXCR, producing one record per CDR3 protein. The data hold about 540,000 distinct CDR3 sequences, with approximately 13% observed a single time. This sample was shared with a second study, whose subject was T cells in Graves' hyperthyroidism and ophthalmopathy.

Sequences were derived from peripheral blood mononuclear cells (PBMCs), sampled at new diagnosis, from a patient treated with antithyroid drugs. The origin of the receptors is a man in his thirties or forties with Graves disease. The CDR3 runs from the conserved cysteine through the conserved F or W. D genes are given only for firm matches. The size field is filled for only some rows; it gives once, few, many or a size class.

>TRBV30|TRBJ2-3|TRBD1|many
CAWSVLDREAQYF
TGTGCCTGGAGTGTACTGGACAGGGAAGCGCAGTATTTT
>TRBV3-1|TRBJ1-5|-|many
CASSQDSLSNQPQHF
TGTGCCAGCAGCCAAGACAGTCTTAGCAATCAGCCCCAGCATTTT
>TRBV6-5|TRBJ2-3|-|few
CASSFGTERADTQYF
TGTGCCAGCAGTTTCGGGACCGAAAGAGCAGATACGCAGTATTTT
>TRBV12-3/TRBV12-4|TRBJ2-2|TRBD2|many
CAIRLARGTGELFF
TGTGCCATCAGACTAGCGCGCGGCACCGGGGAGCTGTTTTTT
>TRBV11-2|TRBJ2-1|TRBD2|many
CASSLGRLAGGLINEQFF
TGTGCCAGCAGCTTAGGTCGGCTAGCGGGAGGGCTAATCAATGAGCAGTTCTTC
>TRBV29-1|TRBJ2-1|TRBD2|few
CSVFLREGRHNEQFF
TGCAGCGTTTTTTTGCGGGAGGGCCGGCACAATGAGCAGTTCTTC
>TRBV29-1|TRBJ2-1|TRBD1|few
CSVWTGTYNEQFF
TGCAGCGTGTGGACAGGGACCTACAATGAGCAGTTCTTC
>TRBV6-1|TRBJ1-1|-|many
CASIREATTEAFF
TGTGCCAGCATCCGGGAGGCCACAACTGAAGCTTTCTTT
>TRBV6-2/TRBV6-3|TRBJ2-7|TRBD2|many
CASSEAGRNEQYF
TGTGCCAGCAGTGAAGCGGGAAGAAACGAGCAGTACTTC
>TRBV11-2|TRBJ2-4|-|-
CASSTLGGGGRDDIQYF
TGTGCCAGCAGCACCCTTGGAGGGGGCGGGAGAGATGACATTCAGTACTTC
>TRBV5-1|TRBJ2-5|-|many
CASSTDGAFETQYF
TGCGCCAGCAGCACGGACGGAGCGTTTGAGACCCAGTACTTC
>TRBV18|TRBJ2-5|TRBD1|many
CASSPRQGQETQYF
TGTGCCAGCTCACCCCGACAGGGCCAAGAGACCCAGTACTTC
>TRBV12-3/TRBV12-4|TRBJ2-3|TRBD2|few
CASTQLARADTQYF
TGTGCCAGCACCCAACTAGCGCGTGCAGATACGCAGTATTTT
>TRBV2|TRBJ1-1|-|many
CASSEGTPNTEAFF
TGTGCCAGCAGTGAAGGGACACCGAACACTGAAGCTTTCTTT
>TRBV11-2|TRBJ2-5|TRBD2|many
CASSPRTSGPETQYF
TGTGCCAGCAGCCCCCGGACTAGCGGCCCAGAGACCCAGTACTTC
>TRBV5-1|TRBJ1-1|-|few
CASSFNPLRHKNTEAFF
TGCGCCAGCAGCTTCAACCCCCTGAGACACAAGAACACTGAAGCTTTCTTT